These 17 T cell receptor beta chains came from one sample sequenced in a study of T cells in Graves' hyperthyroidism and ophthalmopathy. TCR beta CDR3 sequences were amplified from RNA transcripts. The HTBI primer set was used in a first-round RT-PCR of the TCR CDR3. TCRdb reprocessed the multiplex PCR reads via MiXCR and lists one record per CDR3 protein. Among some 420,000 distinct CDR3 sequences, roughly 13% were seen once, and the ten largest hold roughly 4.8%. The sequenced material came from blood. The receptors were sampled from a woman aged 18 to 35 with Graves' hyperthyroidism.

This clonotype was observed at least ten times. The chain is built from TRBV28 and TRBJ2-1, with TRBD1 matching 10 bases. Germline V lookup: CDR1 MDHEN, CDR2 SYDVKM. CDR3 length equals 15 residues. The ends lost 3 bases at V and 5 bases at J; junction bases unmatched: 4. As DNA, the CDR3 is TGTGCCAGCAGTTTTTCGGGACAGGGGAACAATGAGCAGTTCTTC. It yields the protein CASSFSGQGNNEQFF. Full variable domain (outside the CDR3, taken from reference TRBV28 and TRBJ2-1): DVKVTQSSRYLVKRTGEKVFLECVQDMDHENMFWYRQDPGLGLRLIYFSYDVKMKEKGDIPEGYSVSREKKERFSLILESASTNQTSMYLCASSFSGQGNNEQFFGPGTRLTVL.

This clonotype appeared many times. The rearrangement links TRBV20-1 to TRBJ1-1; D not resolved. Germline V lookup: CDR1 DFQATT, CDR2 SNEGSKA (reference sequence). This CDR3 is 13 amino acids long. Deletions cut 0 bases from V and 2 bases from J, with 7 bases between. The CDR3 DNA reads TGCAGTGCTAGAGAGGACGGAAACACTGAAGCTTTCTTT. Protein product: CSAREDGNTEAFF.

The rearrangement uses TRBV2 and TRBJ2-2; no reliable D call. Trimming took 7 bases from V and 0 from J, leaving 6 bases between them. Per the germline V gene, CDR1 is SNHLY and CDR2 is FYNNEI. CDR3 length: 13 amino acids. DNA of the CDR3: TGTGCCAGCAAATTATCGAACACCGGGGAGCTGTTTTTT. It translates to CASKLSNTGELFF. The variable domain in full, with the rest retrieved from reference TRBV2 and TRBJ2-2, is EPEVTQTPSHQVTQMGQEVILRCVPISNHLYFYWYRQILGQKVEFLVSFYNNEISEKSEIFDDQFSVERPDGSNFTLKIRSTKLEDSAMYFCASKLSNTGELFFGEGSRLTVL.

This clonotype has more than one count but fewer than ten. The V call is TRBV10-2, the J call TRBJ1-2; D gene ambiguous. Germline lookup yields CDR1 WSHSY and CDR2 SAAADI. The CDR3 totals 12 residues. V lost 11 bases to trimming and J lost 1 base, with 11 bases between them. CDR3 protein: CARDTLNYGYTF. The CDR3 DNA sequence: TGCGCCCGGGATACCCTTAACTATGGCTACACCTTC.

This clonotype turned up a few times. CDR3 in DNA: TGTGCCAGCAGCCGCAGGGGTACGGACACTGAAGCTTTCTTT. As protein: CASSRRGTDTEAFF. The chain couples TRBV12-3 or TRBV12-4 to TRBJ1-1, with a weak D call TRBD1 (6 bases). The V end was cut by 6 bases, the J end by 3 bases, with 14 bases between. This CDR3 has 14 residues.

This clonotype has a count of ten or more. J is TRBJ1-1 and V is TRBV10-2, with D unclear. Per germline, CDR1 WSHSY and CDR2 SAAADI. V shed 7 bases and J shed 6 bases, with 15 bases lying between them. This CDR3 has 13 amino acids. As DNA, the CDR3 is TGCGCCAGCAACGTACAGTCAATGGCTGAAGCTTTCTTT. Amino acid sequence: CASNVQSMAEAFF.

Ten or more counts support this clonotype. The chain recombines TRBV20-1 with TRBJ2-5; maybe TRBD2 (6 bases). V was clipped by 4 bases and J by 7 bases, with 22 bases between them. Germline V gives CDR1 DFQATT, CDR2 SNEGSKA (reference sequence). This CDR3 has 15 amino acids. Here the CDR3 reads CSANVFQQGLSTQYF. The CDR3 bases are TGCAGTGCTAACGTGTTTCAGCAGGGACTCTCGACCCAGTACTTC.

In this sample, this clonotype turned up many times. The chain combines TRBV7-9 with TRBJ2-5, with D perhaps matching TRBD2 (5 bases). Germline V gene lookup returns CDR1 SEHNR and CDR2 FQNEAQ (reference sequence). Between the trimmed V and J ends, which lost 0 bases and 4 bases, there was a span of 15 bases. The CDR3 covers 16 residues. This CDR3 is CASSLALLGRGETQYF. The CDR3 region has the DNA TGTGCCAGCAGCTTAGCGCTCCTGGGGAGAGGAGAGACCCAGTACTTC.

This sequence joins TRBV19 and TRBJ1-5, with a possible D match to TRBD1 (5 bases). The V end lost 0 bases, the J end lost 0 bases, and 9 bases lay between the germline ends. CDR3 size: 16 residues. Germline V gene data show CDR1 as LNHDA and CDR2 as SQIVND (reference sequence). CDR3 sequence (DNA): TGTGCCAGTAGTATAGAAACAGGCTATAGCAATCAGCCCCAGCATTTT. It is translated as CASSIETGYSNQPQHF.

This clonotype was detected many times. The rearrangement joins TRBV12-3 or TRBV12-4 to TRBJ1-1, with 9 nucleotides matching TRBD1. This CDR3 spans 16 amino acids. With 3 bases clipped from V and 6 bases from J, the junction kept 11 bases outside the gene matches. The CDR3, as DNA: TGTGCCAGCAGTTTGGGGTGGGGGACAGGGAAAGCTGAAGCTTTCTTT. This encodes CASSLGWGTGKAEAFF.

This clonotype was observed a handful of times. The CDR3 protein is CSARGRQGESGNTIYF. The CDR3 coding sequence is TGCAGTGCTAGAGGGCGACAGGGGGAATCTGGAAACACCATATATTTT. The chain recombines TRBV20-1 with TRBJ1-3; 9 bases are a match to TRBD1. The V and J ends lost 1 base and 1 base, in that order; junction bases with no gene match: 5. The CDR3 length is 16 residues. The germline CDR1 and CDR2 sequences are DFQATT and SNEGSKA (reference sequence).

The chain recombines TRBV10-3 with TRBJ2-5; perhaps TRBD1 as D (5 bases). V lost 10 bases, J lost 1 base, and 10 bases lay in between. The CDR3 totals 12 residues. Germline V gene data show CDR1 as ENHRY and CDR2 as SYGVKD. The CDR3 loop is CATGHGQETQYF. The CDR3 bases are TGTGCCACAGGACACGGCCAAGAGACCCAGTACTTC.

Only a few counts were recorded for this clonotype. The genes are TRBV7-2 and TRBJ1-4, with D unresolved. The CDR3 is 14 amino acids. CDR1 and CDR2 (germline): SGHTA, FQGNSA. Trimming stripped 5 bases from V and 5 bases from J, with 12 bases between. The CDR3 protein is CASSEDVANEKLFF. In nucleotides, the CDR3 is TGTGCCAGCAGCGAGGATGTAGCGAATGAAAAACTGTTTTTT.

The table lists this clonotype with many counts. J is TRBJ2-3 and V is TRBV7-3; the D call may be TRBD1 or TRBD2 (5 bases each). CDR1 and CDR2 (germline): SGHTA, FQGTGA. The CDR3 has 16 amino acids. Trimming took off 2 bases at V and 2 bases at J, with 14 bases between the two ends. DNA for the CDR3: TGTGCCAGCAGCTTAGGGGTGGGGACCAACACAGATACGCAGTATTTT. This gives the protein CASSLGVGTNTDTQYF.

This clonotype appeared many times. The V gene is TRBV28, the J gene TRBJ2-1; the match to TRBD2 covers 15 bases. V shed 6 bases, J shed 7 bases, and the junction held 7 bases outside the gene matches. The CDR3 length is 16 residues. Germline V lookup: CDR1 MDHEN, CDR2 SYDVKM. CDR3 nucleotides: TGTGCCAGCAGCCCGCGGACTAGCGGGAGGGGGAATGAGCAGTTCTTC. This encodes CASSPRTSGRGNEQFF.

The rearrangement uses TRBV5-8 and TRBJ2-5; D unresolved. V lost 4 bases, J lost 1 base, and 11 bases lay in between. The CDR3 is made up of 14 amino acids. Germline V gene sequence: CDR1 SGHTS, CDR2 YDEGEE. The CDR3 is CASSIQQFQETQYF. The CDR3 DNA is TGTGCCAGCAGCATCCAGCAATTCCAAGAGACCCAGTACTTC.

This clonotype was observed many times. The chain carries TRBV2 and TRBJ2-6; D unresolved. Germline lookup yields CDR1 SNHLY and CDR2 FYNNEI. The V gene lost 4 bases and the J gene lost 2 bases, with 9 bases spanning the gap. This CDR3 region has 15 residues. DNA of the CDR3: TGTGCCAGCAGTGCTTCGGCCACTGGGGCCAACGTCCTGACTTTC. Its protein product is CASSASATGANVLTF.